These 22 T cell receptor beta chains originate from one sample sequenced in a study of blood T cells in healthy people across ages. Together with a sample-barcoded 5' primer, a J-beta primer mix was included in a second PCR lasting about 7 to 12 cycles. TCRdb called the 5' RACE reads again in MiXCR, with one record for every CDR3 protein. The sample includes about 1,400,000 distinct CDR3 sequences, roughly 40% of them seen just once. The sequenced material came from blood. Every receptor here comes from a woman under 30 in good health.

V gene TRBV15 combines with J gene TRBJ2-2; 7 bases fit TRBD1. CDR3 length: 16 residues. The germline CDR1 and CDR2 sequences are LNHNV and YYDKDF (reference sequence). J gave up 6 bases and V 6 bases, and 13 bases lay outside the gene matches. DNA of the CDR3: TGTGCCACCAGGCCGACGACAGGGACGAAGGCCGGGGAGCTGTTTTTT. This encodes CATRPTTGTKAGELFF.

This chain links TRBV20-1 with TRBJ2-1; D is possibly TRBD2 (6 bases). Germline CDR1 is DFQATT and CDR2 is SNEGSKA (reference sequence). The CDR3 has 16 residues. The V and J ends lost 3 bases and 0 bases respectively, with 15 bases between them. CDR3 sequence (DNA): TGCAGTGCTAGGGGGGTCGCGGGGAGCTCCTACAATGAGCAGTTCTTC. Its protein is CSARGVAGSSYNEQFF.

This chain joins TRBV2 and TRBJ1-5; D not resolved. The CDR3 is 17 amino acids. Germline V lookup: CDR1 SNHLY, CDR2 FYNNEI. Trimming shortened V by 6 bases and J by 0 bases, and 18 bases separated the two germline ends. In DNA, the CDR3 is TGTGCCAGCAGCCTTATGGAGGACGGGCATAGCAATCAGCCCCAGCATTTT. This codes for CASSLMEDGHSNQPQHF.

V is TRBV6-2 or TRBV6-3 and J is TRBJ2-1, with 9 bases fitting TRBD2. With 6 bases clipped from V and 3 bases from J, the junction kept 9 bases outside the gene matches. CDR3 length: 16 residues. From germline, CDR1 is MNHEY and CDR2 SVGEGT. The CDR3 DNA follows: TGTGCCAGCAGCAGGTCCGGGACTAGCTTCTACAATGAGCAGTTCTTC. Translating gives CASSRSGTSFYNEQFF.

This chain links TRBV7-9 with TRBJ1-2; no definite D call. V was shortened by 3 bases and J by 3 bases, with 8 bases between the two germline ends. Per the germline V gene, CDR1 is SEHNR and CDR2 is FQNEAQ (reference sequence). CDR3 length: 13 amino acids. The CDR3 region has the DNA TGTGCCAGCAGCTTCCCCGACTACTATGGCTACACCTTC. This sequence encodes CASSFPDYYGYTF. The full variable domain, with the rest looked up from reference TRBV7-9 and TRBJ1-2, is DTGVSQNPRHKITKRGQNVTFRCDPISEHNRLYWYRQTLGQGPEFLTYFQNEAQLEKSRLLSDRFSAERPKGSFSTLEIQRTEQGDSAMYLCASSFPDYYGYTFGSGTRLTVV.

This clonotype was detected only a few times. This chain links TRBV27 with TRBJ2-1, with D perhaps TRBD1 or TRBD2 (5 bases each). The CDR3 length is 15 residues. Germline values: CDR1 MNHEY, CDR2 SMNVEV (reference sequence). Deletions cut 4 bases from V and 0 bases from J, with 10 bases between. The CDR3 bases are TGTGCCAGCAGTTGGGGACGGAGCTCCTACAATGAGCAGTTCTTC. Its translation: CASSWGRSSYNEQFF.

Only a few counts were recorded for this clonotype. The CDR3 here is CASSYGRGNNEQFF. The CDR3 nucleotides are TGTGCCAGCAGTTACGGGCGGGGCAACAATGAGCAGTTCTTC. J is TRBJ2-1 and V is TRBV6-6; tentatively, D is TRBD2 (6 bases). Per germline, CDR1 MNHNY and CDR2 SVGAGI (reference sequence). The CDR3 is made up of 14 amino acids. Trimming left V 2 bases short and J 5 bases short, with 10 bases between.

The chain has TRBV20-1 and TRBJ2-1; 9 nucleotides match TRBD2. The CDR3 covers 15 residues. In germline, CDR1 is DFQATT, CDR2 SNEGSKA (reference sequence). Losses at the gene ends were 6 bases for V and 4 bases for J; bases not matched to a gene: 10. CDR3 amino acids: CSARVLTSGYNEQFF. The CDR3 DNA reads TGCAGTGCCAGGGTATTGACTAGCGGTTACAATGAGCAGTTCTTC.

CDR3 amino acids: CASTHRQGQGNTGELFF. The CDR3 DNA is TGTGCCAGCACCCACCGACAGGGTCAAGGGAACACCGGGGAGCTGTTTTTT. The chain employs TRBV28 and TRBJ2-2; the match to TRBD1 covers 7 bases. Germline trimming cut 7 bases from V and 1 base from J; bases unmatched to any gene: 12. The CDR3 has 17 amino acids. CDR1 is MDHEN and CDR2 is SYDVKM in the germline V gene.

The rearrangement uses TRBV28 and TRBJ2-3; D perhaps matches TRBD2 (6 bases). Germline loops: CDR1 MDHEN, CDR2 SYDVKM. This CDR3 spans 15 amino acids. V lost 6 bases and J lost 2, with 15 bases in between. As DNA, the CDR3 is TGTGCCAGCAGCCTAGGAGGGGTATACACAGATACGCAGTATTTT. Its translation: CASSLGGVYTDTQYF.

This clonotype was found a few times. V usage is TRBV29-1 and J usage is TRBJ2-7; TRBD1 might be the D (6 bases). The germline V gene encodes CDR1 SQVTM and CDR2 ANQGSEA. CDR3 size: 14 residues. The V and J ends lost 0 bases and 5 bases respectively, with 14 bases between them. The CDR3 nucleotides read TGCAGCGTTGAAGACCGAGGGGGTATGAACGAGCAGTACTTC. Encoded protein: CSVEDRGGMNEQYF.

V gene TRBV30 combines with J gene TRBJ2-5; no firm D call. This CDR3 has 13 amino acids. Germline assignment: CDR1 GTSNPN and CDR2 SVGIG (reference sequence). V lost 0 bases and J 2 bases, leaving 7 bases between the germline ends. The CDR3 region has the DNA TGTGCCTGGAGTGTCATCCGACAAGAGACCCAGTACTTC. Translation gives CAWSVIRQETQYF.

The chain employs TRBV12-3 or TRBV12-4 and TRBJ2-2; D is ambiguous. Trimming removed 11 bases from V and 6 bases from J, with 1 base in between. The CDR3 length is 8 residues. CDR3 sequence reads: CAPGELFF. The DNA of the CDR3 is TGTGCCCCCGGGGAGCTGTTTTTT.

The chain uses TRBV30 and TRBJ2-3; D not resolved. Germline CDR1 is GTSNPN and CDR2 is SVGIG (reference sequence). V was trimmed by 0 bases and J by 2 bases, leaving 6 bases between them. The CDR3 runs 13 residues. The CDR3, as DNA: TGTGCCTGGAGTGTCCGGTCCACAGATACGCAGTATTTT. It encodes CAWSVRSTDTQYF. Full variable domain (rest looked up from reference TRBV30 and TRBJ2-3): SQTIHQWPATLVQPVGSPLSLECTVEGTSNPNLYWYRQAAGRGLQLLFYSVGIGQISSEVPQNLSASRPQDRQFILSSKKLLLSDSGFYLCAWSVRSTDTQYFGPGTRLTVL.

This chain joins TRBV18 and TRBJ2-1; 9 nucleotides match TRBD1. Trimming removed 5 bases from V and 4 bases from J; junction bases left unmatched: 9. The CDR3 spans 16 residues. Germline CDR1 is KGHSH and CDR2 is LQKENI. The CDR3 sequence: CASSSGDRGEYNEQFF. The CDR3 nucleotides read TGTGCCAGCTCATCTGGTGACAGGGGGGAATACAATGAGCAGTTCTTC.

The table lists this clonotype with a few counts. The J gene is TRBJ2-2, the V gene TRBV10-3; perhaps TRBD1 as D (7 bases). The CDR3 is 16 residues long. Between the trimmed V and J ends, which lost 0 bases and 3 bases, there was a span of 11 bases. The V gene's germline CDR1 is ENHRY and CDR2 SYGVKD. The DNA for the CDR3 is TGTGCCATCAGTGAGTCGGAGGGGGCCTACACCGGGGAGCTGTTTTTT. Encoded protein: CAISESEGAYTGELFF.

This clonotype has a handful of counts. V and J are TRBV27 and TRBJ2-1; a weak D match, TRBD2 (5 bases). CDR3 size: 15 residues. The germline gives CDR1 MNHEY, CDR2 SMNVEV (reference sequence). V was shortened by 6 bases and J by 0 bases, with 12 bases between the two germline ends. The chain's CDR3 is CASREDWSSYNEQFF. The CDR3 DNA follows: TGTGCCAGCAGAGAGGACTGGAGCTCCTACAATGAGCAGTTCTTC.

The rearrangement uses TRBV20-1 and TRBJ2-4, with D tentatively TRBD2 (6 bases). The CDR3 totals 13 residues. Germline-derived CDR1 and CDR2 are DFQATT and SNEGSKA (reference sequence). V lost 7 bases, J lost 1 base, and 11 bases lay in between. CDR3 residues: CSGGGRAKNIQYF. CDR3 DNA sequence: TGCAGTGGGGGAGGTAGGGCCAAAAACATTCAGTACTTC.

The chain has TRBV27 and TRBJ2-6; D possibly corresponds to TRBD2 (5 bases). V dropped 6 bases and J dropped 0 bases, with 9 bases sitting between them. This CDR3 is 15 amino acids long. Germline lookup yields CDR1 MNHEY and CDR2 SMNVEV (reference sequence). The DNA for the CDR3 is TGTGCCAGCAGCGGAGGAGACTCTGGGGCCAACGTCCTGACTTTC. Translation: CASSGGDSGANVLTF.

The chain joins TRBV6-5 to TRBJ2-3, with D tentatively TRBD2 (6 bases). The CDR3 runs to 19 residues. V was pared by 0 bases and J by 1 base, with 20 bases between. Germline assignment: CDR1 MNHEY and CDR2 SVGAGI. Written as DNA, the CDR3 is TGTGCCAGCAGTTACTCGCCTTGGGGAGGATCGGAGGGCACAGATACGCAGTATTTT. Translation gives CASSYSPWGGSEGTDTQYF.

The rearrangement joins TRBV7-6 to TRBJ2-1, with 9 bases lining up with TRBD2. With the DNA end fitting TRBJ2-7 better, the J assignment may be wrong. Germline V CDR1 and CDR2: SGHVS, FNYEAQ. The CDR3 contains 19 residues. CDR3 coding DNA: TGTGCCAGCAGCTCCCTGGCTAGCGGGGACCTGGGCTCCTACAATGAGCAGTACTTC. This codes for CASSSLASGDLGSYNEQYF.

In this sample, this clonotype turned up a few times. The rearrangement uses TRBV4-2 and TRBJ1-2, with 7 positions matching TRBD1. The CDR3 length is 15 residues. V lost 1 base and J lost 6; bases outside the gene matches: 8. Germline values: CDR1 LGHNA, CDR2 YNFKEQ. The CDR3 is CASSQVPGTENGYTF. CDR3 DNA sequence: TGTGCCAGCAGCCAAGTACCCGGGACAGAAAATGGCTACACCTTC.